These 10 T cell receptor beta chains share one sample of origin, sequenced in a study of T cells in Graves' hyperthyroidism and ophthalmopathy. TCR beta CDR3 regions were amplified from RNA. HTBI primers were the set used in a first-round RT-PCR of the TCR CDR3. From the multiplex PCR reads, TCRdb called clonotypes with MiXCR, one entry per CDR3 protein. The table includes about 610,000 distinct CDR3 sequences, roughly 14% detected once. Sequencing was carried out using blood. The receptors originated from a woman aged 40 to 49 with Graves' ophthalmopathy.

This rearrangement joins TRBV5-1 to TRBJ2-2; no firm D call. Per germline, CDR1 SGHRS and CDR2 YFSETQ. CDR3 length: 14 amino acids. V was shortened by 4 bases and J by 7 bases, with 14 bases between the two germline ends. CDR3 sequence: CASSLSIGFGELFF. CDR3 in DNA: TGCGCCAGCAGCCTTTCTATAGGATTCGGGGAGCTGTTTTTT.

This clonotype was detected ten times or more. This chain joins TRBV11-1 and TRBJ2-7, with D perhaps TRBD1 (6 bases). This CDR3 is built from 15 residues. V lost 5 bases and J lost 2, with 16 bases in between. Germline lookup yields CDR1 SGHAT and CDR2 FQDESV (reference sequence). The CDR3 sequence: CASSHLDRPPYEQYF. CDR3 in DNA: TGTGCCAGCAGCCATCTCGACAGGCCACCCTACGAGCAGTACTTC. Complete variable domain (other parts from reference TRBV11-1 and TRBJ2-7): EAEVAQSPRYKITEKSQAVAFWCDPISGHATLYWYRQILGQGPELLVQFQDESVVDDSQLPKDRFSAERLKGVDSTLKIQPAELGDSAMYLCASSHLDRPPYEQYFGPGTRLTVT.

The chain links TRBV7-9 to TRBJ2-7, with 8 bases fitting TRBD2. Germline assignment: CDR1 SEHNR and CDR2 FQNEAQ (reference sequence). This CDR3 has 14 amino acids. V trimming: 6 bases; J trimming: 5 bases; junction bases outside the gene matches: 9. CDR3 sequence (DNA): TGTGCCAGCAGTTTTCGGAGGACTAGCAACGAGCAGTACTTC. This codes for CASSFRRTSNEQYF.

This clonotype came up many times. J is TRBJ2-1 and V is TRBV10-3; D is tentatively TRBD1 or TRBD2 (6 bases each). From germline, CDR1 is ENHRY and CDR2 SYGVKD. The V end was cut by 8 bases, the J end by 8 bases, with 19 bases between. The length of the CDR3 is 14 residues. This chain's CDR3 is CAISQGWGAYEQFF. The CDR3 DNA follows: TGTGCCATCTCCCAAGGGTGGGGGGCCTATGAGCAGTTCTTC.

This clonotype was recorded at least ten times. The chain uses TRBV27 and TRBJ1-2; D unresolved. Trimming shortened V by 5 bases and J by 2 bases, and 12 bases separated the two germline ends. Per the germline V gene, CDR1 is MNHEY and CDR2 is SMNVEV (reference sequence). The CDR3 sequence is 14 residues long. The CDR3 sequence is CASSPRRENYGYTF. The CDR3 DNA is TGTGCCAGCAGTCCCCGCCGGGAAAACTATGGCTACACCTTC.

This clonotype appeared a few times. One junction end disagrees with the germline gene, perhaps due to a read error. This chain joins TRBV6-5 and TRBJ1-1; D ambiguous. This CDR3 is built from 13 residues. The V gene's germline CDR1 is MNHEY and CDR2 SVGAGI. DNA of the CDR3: TGTGCCAGCAGTTACTCACGGTCCACTGAAGCTTCCTTT. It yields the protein CASSYSRSTEASF.

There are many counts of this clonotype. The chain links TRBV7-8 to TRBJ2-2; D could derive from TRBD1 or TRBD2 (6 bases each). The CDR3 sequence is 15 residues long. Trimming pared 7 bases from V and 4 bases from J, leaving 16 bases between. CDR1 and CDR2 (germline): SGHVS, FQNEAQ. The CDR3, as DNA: TGTGCCAGCAAGGGCTGGGGGGCGGTCACCGGGGAGCTGTTTTTT. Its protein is CASKGWGAVTGELFF.

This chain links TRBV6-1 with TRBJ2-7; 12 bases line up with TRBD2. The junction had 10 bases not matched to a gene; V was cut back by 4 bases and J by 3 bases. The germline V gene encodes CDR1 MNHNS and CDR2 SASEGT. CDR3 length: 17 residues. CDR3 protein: CASSGSRLAGGHYEQYF. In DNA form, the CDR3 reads TGTGCCAGCAGTGGGAGTAGGCTAGCGGGAGGGCACTACGAGCAGTACTTC.

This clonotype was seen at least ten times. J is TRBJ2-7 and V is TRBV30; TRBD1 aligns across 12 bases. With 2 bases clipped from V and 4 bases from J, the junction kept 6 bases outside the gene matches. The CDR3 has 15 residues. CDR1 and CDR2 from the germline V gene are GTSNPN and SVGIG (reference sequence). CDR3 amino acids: CAWSIGTGGWYEQYF. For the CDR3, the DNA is TGTGCCTGGAGTATCGGGACAGGGGGCTGGTACGAGCAGTACTTC.

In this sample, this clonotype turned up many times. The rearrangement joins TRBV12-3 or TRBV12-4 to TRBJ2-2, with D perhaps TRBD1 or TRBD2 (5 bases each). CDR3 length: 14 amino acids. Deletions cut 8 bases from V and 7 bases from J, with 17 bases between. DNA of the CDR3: TGTGCCAGCGGGGGTACTAGTGGCATCGGGGAGCTGTTTTTT. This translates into CASGGTSGIGELFF.